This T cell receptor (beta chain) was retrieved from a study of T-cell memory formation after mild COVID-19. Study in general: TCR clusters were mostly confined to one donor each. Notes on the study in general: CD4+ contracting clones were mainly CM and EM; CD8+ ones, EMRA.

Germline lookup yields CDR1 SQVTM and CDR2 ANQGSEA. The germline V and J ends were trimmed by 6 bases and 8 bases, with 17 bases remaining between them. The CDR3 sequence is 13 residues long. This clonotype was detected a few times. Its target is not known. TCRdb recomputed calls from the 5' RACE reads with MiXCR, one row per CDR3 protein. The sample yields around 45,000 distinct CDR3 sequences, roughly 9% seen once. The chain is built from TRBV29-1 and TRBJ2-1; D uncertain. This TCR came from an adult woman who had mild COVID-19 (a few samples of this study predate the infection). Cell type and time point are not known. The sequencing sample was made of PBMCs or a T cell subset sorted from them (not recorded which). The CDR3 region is CSVARSAYDEQFF. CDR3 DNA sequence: TGCAGCGTAGCTAGGTCCGCGTACGATGAGCAGTTCTTC.